This is a list of T cell receptor beta chains from one sample in a study of T cells after yellow fever vaccination. TCRdb re-derived calls from the 5' RACE reads in MiXCR, one entry per CDR3 protein. The repertoire holds some 550,000 distinct CDR3 sequences, 15% to 20% seen once, with roughly an eighth in the top ten. The sequences come from PBMCs, collected 15 days after the yellow fever booster vaccination. All receptors derive from a man younger than 45 who received the YFV17D yellow fever vaccine. Each CDR3 is given with its conserved first and last residue. D genes are given only for firm matches. Rows may omit the clone size; those that give it use once, few, many or a size class.

D gene	V gene	J gene	clone size	CDR3 DNA	CDR3 protein
.	TRBV21-1	TRBJ2-5	.	TGTGCCAGCAGCAACATCTACAGGAAAGAGACCCAGTACTTC	CASSNIYRKETQYF
.	TRBV7-9	TRBJ2-2	.	TGTGCCAGCAGGGAAAGGACGACGTCGACCGGGGAGCTGTTTTTT	CASRERTTSTGELFF
.	TRBV6-5	TRBJ2-5	.	TGTGCCAGCCGCGGAGGGGGCGGGGAGACCCAGTACTTC	CASRGGGGETQYF
.	TRBV24-1	TRBJ2-1	few	TGTGCCACCAGTGGACAGAACAATGAGCAGTTCTTC	CATSGQNNEQFF
TRBD1	TRBV29-1	TRBJ2-3	few	TGCAGCGTTGGGGGACAGCTCACAGATACGCAGTATTTT	CSVGGQLTDTQYF
TRBD1	TRBV10-3	TRBJ2-2	.	TGTGCCATCAGAACAGGGGAAACGGACACCGGGGAGCTGTTTTTT	CAIRTGETDTGELFF
.	TRBV9	TRBJ2-1	.	TGTGCCAGCAGCGTAGAAGGGACTCTCTATCCCTACAATGAGCAGTTCTTC	CASSVEGTLYPYNEQFF
.	TRBV6-2/TRBV6-3	TRBJ2-7	.	TGTGCCAGCAGTGATGGCGGTCACTACGAGCAGTACTTC	CASSDGGHYEQYF
TRBD1	TRBV29-1	TRBJ1-3	.	TGCAGCGTTGAAGAGAGGGGGCGAGGAAACACCATATATTTT	CSVEERGRGNTIYF
.	TRBV4-1	TRBJ1-5	.	TGCGCCAGCAGCCACTCTCTCACAGGGTCGTTACAGCCCCAGCATTTT	CASSHSLTGSLQPQHF
.	TRBV20-1	TRBJ2-6	few	TGCAGTGCTTTTCATCCTGGGGCCAACGTCCTGACTTTC	CSAFHPGANVLTF
.	TRBV2	TRBJ2-7	.	TGTGCCTCCCGGGGGGAGCAGTACTTC	CASRGEQYF
TRBD1	TRBV24-1	TRBJ2-1	.	TGTGCCACCAGCGATGGACAGGGGGCGTACAATGAGCAGTTCTTC	CATSDGQGAYNEQFF
TRBD2	TRBV6-5	TRBJ2-5	few	TGTGCCAGCAGTTATCCCCCGGGGGGGACGCCACAAGAGACCCAGTACTTC	CASSYPPGGTPQETQYF
TRBD2	TRBV10-2	TRBJ2-7	many	TGCGCCAGCAGCTACCCCACTAGCGGGAGGAGCTACGAGCAGTACTTC	CASSYPTSGRSYEQYF
TRBD2	TRBV12-3/TRBV12-4	TRBJ2-5	.	TGTGCCAGCAGTTTTTCACCTGGGGGGGCCCAGTACTTC	CASSFSPGGAQYF
.	TRBV29-1	TRBJ2-1	.	TGCAGCGTTGGGCAGTACAATGAGCAGTTCTTC	CSVGQYNEQFF
TRBD1	TRBV5-1	TRBJ2-1	few	TGCGCCAGCATCTTTGGGACAGGCGCCCGCAATGAGCAGTTCTTC	CASIFGTGARNEQFF
TRBD1	TRBV7-6	TRBJ1-3	few	TGTGCCAGCAGCTTAGTGATGACAGGGGGAGGAAACACCATATATTTT	CASSLVMTGGGNTIYF
TRBD2	TRBV5-1	TRBJ2-1	few	TGCGCCAGCAGCCCAGGCGGGGGACTAGCGGGAGGTGAGCAGTTCTTC	CASSPGGGLAGGEQFF
.	TRBV7-6	TRBJ2-2	.	TGTGCCAGCAGCTTAGCGAGGTGGCTAGAGACCGGGGAGCTGTTTTTT	CASSLARWLETGELFF
.	TRBV6-1	TRBJ2-5	.	TGTGCCAGCAGTACCCCTTCGGGACTGGGCGGGACCCAGTACTTC	CASSTPSGLGGTQYF
.	TRBV12-3/TRBV12-4	TRBJ2-5	.	TGTGCCAGCACCCTCCGGGCTCAAGAGACCCAGTACTTC	CASTLRAQETQYF
.	TRBV27	TRBJ2-7	.	TGTGCCAGCGCTGTTTGGGAAGGGCCGGGGTACGAGCAGTACTTC	CASAVWEGPGYEQYF
.	TRBV7-2	TRBJ2-7	.	TGTGCCAGCAGCTTTTCCGGGGGCCGGTACGAGCAGTACTTC	CASSFSGGRYEQYF
.	TRBV2	TRBJ2-5	.	TGTGCCAGCAGGCCTAGCGATGTCGGGGAGACCCAGTACTTC	CASRPSDVGETQYF
.	TRBV6-5	TRBJ1-5	few	TGTGCCAGCAGCTTACACTCGAACAATCAGCCCCAGCATTTT	CASSLHSNNQPQHF
TRBD2	TRBV5-1	TRBJ2-1	.	TGCGCCAGCAGCTTAGGGGGACTAGTCGATGAGCAGTTCTTC	CASSLGGLVDEQFF
.	TRBV20-1	TRBJ2-7	.	TGCAGTGCTGCTGATCCGGGACAAAGCTCCTACGAGCAGTACTTC	CSAADPGQSSYEQYF
.	TRBV7-2	TRBJ2-7	.	TGTGCCAGCGGATTGGGAGGCAGCAGCTACGAGCAGTACTTC	CASGLGGSSYEQYF
TRBD2	TRBV7-2	TRBJ2-5	.	TGTGCCAGCAGCTATTATAGCGGGGGGTACCAAGAGACCCAGTACTTC	CASSYYSGGYQETQYF
.	TRBV5-1	TRBJ2-2	few	TGCGCCAGCAGCTTGGATCCAGGAAACACCGGGGAGCTGTTTTTT	CASSLDPGNTGELFF
.	TRBV5-1	TRBJ2-5	many	TGCGCCAGCAGCCCGGGGACCGGTCAAGAGACCCAGTACTTC	CASSPGTGQETQYF
TRBD1	TRBV6-2/TRBV6-3	TRBJ2-5	few	TGTGCCAGCAGAGGGATACAGGGGATCGAGGAGACCCAGTACTTC	CASRGIQGIEETQYF
TRBD2	TRBV12-3/TRBV12-4	TRBJ2-1	few	TGTGCCAGCAGTTCAAACGGACTAGCGGGAGACGTAGGCGTTAATGAGCAGTTCTTC	CASSSNGLAGDVGVNEQFF
TRBD2	TRBV12-3/TRBV12-4	TRBJ2-1	.	TGTGCCAGCAGCCGGGAGGACCTCGGGGAGCAGTTCTTC	CASSREDLGEQFF
TRBD1	TRBV23-1	TRBJ2-7	few	TGCGCCAGCACCGTTCGACAGGGTTCCGAGCAGTACTTC	CASTVRQGSEQYF
TRBD1	TRBV5-1	TRBJ1-5	.	TGCGCCAGCAGCTTGGGGGGGACAGGGACTCAGCCCCAGCATTTT	CASSLGGTGTQPQHF
.	TRBV5-1	TRBJ2-7	few	TGCGCCAGCAGCTTAACAAGGGGTAACTACGAGCAGTACTTC	CASSLTRGNYEQYF
.	TRBV23-1	TRBJ2-5	.	TGCGCCAGCAGTCAATTGCAGGGACGAGAGACCCAGTACTTC	CASSQLQGRETQYF
.	TRBV27	TRBJ2-5	few	TGTGCCAGCAGTGAGGACACGCAGACCCAGTACTTC	CASSEDTQTQYF
.	TRBV20-1	TRBJ2-5	.	TGCAGTGCCCATGCGGGCGTAGCGTCAGAGACCCAGTACTTC	CSAHAGVASETQYF
.	TRBV7-2	TRBJ2-5	.	TGTGCCAGCAGCTTAGTTAATCAAGAGACCCAGTACTTC	CASSLVNQETQYF
.	TRBV3-1	TRBJ2-3	.	TGTGCCAGCAGCCAAACCCAGGGTAATACGCAGTATTTT	CASSQTQGNTQYF
TRBD2	TRBV7-9	TRBJ2-7	.	TGTGCCAGCAGCTCGCCTAGCGGGAGCCACTACGAGCAGTACTTC	CASSSPSGSHYEQYF
.	TRBV7-9	TRBJ2-2	.	TGTGCCAGCAGCTTAGGCAGTAACGTCGGGGAGCTGTTTTTT	CASSLGSNVGELFF
.	TRBV12-3/TRBV12-4	TRBJ2-7	.	TGTGCCAGCATGGGGGGGCAGCTGTACTTC	CASMGGQLYF
.	TRBV6-2/TRBV6-3	TRBJ2-6	few	TGTGCCAGCAGTTACTCGGTGTATGGGGCCAACGTCCTGACTTTC	CASSYSVYGANVLTF
.	TRBV12-3/TRBV12-4	TRBJ2-1	.	TGTGCCAGCAGTTCTTTCGCTGGCGATGAGCAGTTCTTC	CASSSFAGDEQFF
.	TRBV20-1	TRBJ2-7	few	TGCAGTGCTTCAGGGGATTATTCCTACGAGCAGTACTTC	CSASGDYSYEQYF
TRBD2	TRBV4-3	TRBJ2-3	.	TGCGCCAGCAGCCAAGAAGTCGGACTAGCGGGAGCCACAGATACGCAGTATTTT	CASSQEVGLAGATDTQYF
TRBD2	TRBV6-2/TRBV6-3	TRBJ2-7	few	TGTGCCAGCAGACCAAGCGGGAGCCCCGGCGAGCAGTACTTC	CASRPSGSPGEQYF
.	TRBV29-1	TRBJ2-1	.	TGCAGCCTCACTCCAAGGACGGCAGGTGAGCAGTTCTTC	CSLTPRTAGEQFF
.	TRBV30	TRBJ2-1	few	TGTGCCTGGAGCCGGGACAATACTTACAATGAGCAGTTCTTC	CAWSRDNTYNEQFF
TRBD2	TRBV3-1	TRBJ2-3	few	TGTGCCAGCAGCCAAGGCGTTGCGGGAGATCATACGCAGTATTTT	CASSQGVAGDHTQYF
.	TRBV4-3	TRBJ1-1	.	TGCGCCAGCAGCCAGGCCGGGAGATATAACACTGAAGCTTTCTTT	CASSQAGRYNTEAFF
TRBD1	TRBV6-5	TRBJ2-7	few	TGTGCCAGCAGTTCGCCGGACAGGGACGAGCAGTACTTC	CASSSPDRDEQYF